These T cell receptor beta chains were read from a single sample in a study of glioma-infiltrating T cells. TCRdb reprocessed the multiplex PCR reads with MiXCR, giving one entry per CDR3 protein. This sample has some 120,000 distinct CDR3 sequences, with approximately 23% found just once. The sequenced sample consisted of glioma tissue, nonneoplastic brain tissue, or PBMCs (not recorded which). These receptors came from a human donor with low-grade glioma or glioblastoma, undergoing nonglioma brain surgery, or in good health (not recorded which). Each CDR3 is given with its conserved first and last residue. The order of the fields is V gene, D gene, clone size, J gene, CDR3 DNA, CDR3 protein. A D gene is named only where the DNA matches it firmly. Clone size is stated in some rows and not others, as once, few, many or a class when expanded.

v_gene: TRBV27
d_gene: .
abundance: .
j_gene: TRBJ2-1
CDR3nt: TGTGCCAACAAAACCATACTGGGGGGGGCTAGGGTTCGTCAGTTCTTC
CDR3aa: CANKTILGGARVRQFF

v_gene: TRBV20-1
d_gene: .
abundance: .
j_gene: TRBJ2-7
CDR3nt: TGCAGTGGGGCCGAACAGCGGTTCTCCTACGAGCAGTACTTC
CDR3aa: CSGAEQRFSYEQYF

v_gene: TRBV29-1
d_gene: .
abundance: .
j_gene: TRBJ2-3
CDR3nt: TGCAGCGTTCGACAGGCAGATACGCAGTATTTT
CDR3aa: CSVRQADTQYF

v_gene: TRBV4-1
d_gene: TRBD2
abundance: many
j_gene: TRBJ2-1
CDR3nt: TGCGCCAGCAGTGAATCGGGACTAGCGGAGATTACAAGAGAGCAGTTCTTC
CDR3aa: CASSESGLAEITREQFF

v_gene: TRBV29-1
d_gene: TRBD1
abundance: .
j_gene: TRBJ1-1
CDR3nt: TGCAGCGTTGAAGACACCGGGACAGTAGCTTTCTTT
CDR3aa: CSVEDTGTVAFF

v_gene: TRBV29-1
d_gene: TRBD2
abundance: .
j_gene: TRBJ2-1
CDR3nt: TGCAGCGTTGAAGATTTCGCGGGAGCGGGGAATGAGCAGTTCTTC
CDR3aa: CSVEDFAGAGNEQFF

v_gene: TRBV24-1
d_gene: .
abundance: .
j_gene: TRBJ2-1
CDR3nt: TGTGCCACCTGTGATTCGGCTCTGGGTGAGCAGTTCTTC
CDR3aa: CATCDSALGEQFF

v_gene: TRBV19
d_gene: TRBD1
abundance: medium-sized
j_gene: TRBJ2-1
CDR3nt: TGTGCCAGTAGTACCTCAGGGGGCAATGAGCAGTTCTTC
CDR3aa: CASSTSGGNEQFF

v_gene: TRBV9
d_gene: TRBD2
abundance: .
j_gene: TRBJ2-7
CDR3nt: TGTGCCGGCAGCGTAGGACTAGCGGGAGCCGAGCAGTACTTC
CDR3aa: CAGSVGLAGAEQYF

v_gene: TRBV20-1
d_gene: TRBD2
abundance: many
j_gene: TRBJ2-1
CDR3nt: TGCAGTGCTAGAGATAGCGGGAGGGCCAGTAATGAGCAGTTCTTC
CDR3aa: CSARDSGRASNEQFF

v_gene: TRBV24-1
d_gene: .
abundance: many
j_gene: TRBJ2-3
CDR3nt: TGTGCCACCAGTGATTTCACAGGGCCAATATTCACAGATACGCAGTATTTT
CDR3aa: CATSDFTGPIFTDTQYF

v_gene: TRBV28
d_gene: .
abundance: many
j_gene: TRBJ1-6
CDR3nt: TGTGCCAGCAGCTCGAACAGGGACGCGGCACCCCTCCACTTT
CDR3aa: CASSSNRDAAPLHF

v_gene: TRBV7-2
d_gene: TRBD2
abundance: many
j_gene: TRBJ2-5
CDR3nt: TGTGCCAGCAGCCGACTAGCGAGTGAGACCCAGTACTTC
CDR3aa: CASSRLASETQYF

v_gene: TRBV29-1
d_gene: .
abundance: .
j_gene: TRBJ1-1
CDR3nt: TGCAGCGTTGAAGGACCGGGTGGCGGAGGGACTGAAGCTTTCTTT
CDR3aa: CSVEGPGGGGTEAFF

v_gene: TRBV7-2
d_gene: TRBD2
abundance: many
j_gene: TRBJ2-7
CDR3nt: TGTGCCAGCAGCCCGACTAGCGGGAGGCTACACGAGCAGTACTTC
CDR3aa: CASSPTSGRLHEQYF

v_gene: TRBV7-9
d_gene: TRBD2
abundance: many
j_gene: TRBJ2-3
CDR3nt: TGTGCCAGCAGCTCAACCGGGACTATCACCCATACGCAGTATTTT
CDR3aa: CASSSTGTITHTQYF

v_gene: TRBV2
d_gene: TRBD1
abundance: .
j_gene: TRBJ2-5
CDR3nt: TGTGCCAGCGGGTGGACAGGCCAAGAGACCCAGTACTTC
CDR3aa: CASGWTGQETQYF

v_gene: TRBV6-2/TRBV6-3
d_gene: .
abundance: many
j_gene: TRBJ1-5
CDR3nt: TGTGCCAGCAGTTACACGGGTCTTCAGCCCCAGCATTTT
CDR3aa: CASSYTGLQPQHF

v_gene: TRBV6-1
d_gene: .
abundance: many
j_gene: TRBJ2-1
CDR3nt: TGTGCCAGCAGTCTTGACAGGTTTGAGCAGTTCTTC
CDR3aa: CASSLDRFEQFF

v_gene: TRBV19
d_gene: .
abundance: .
j_gene: TRBJ1-5
CDR3nt: TGTGCCAGTAGTATTAGGGAGGGTGGCAATCAGCCCCAGCATTTT
CDR3aa: CASSIREGGNQPQHF

v_gene: TRBV5-1
d_gene: .
abundance: .
j_gene: TRBJ1-5
CDR3nt: TGCGCCAGCAACCCTAGGAGAGGGGGATTCAATCAGCCCCAGCATTTT
CDR3aa: CASNPRRGGFNQPQHF

v_gene: TRBV7-2
d_gene: .
abundance: .
j_gene: TRBJ2-3
CDR3nt: TGTGCCAGCAGCCACCCGGGAGTTACGCAGTATTTT
CDR3aa: CASSHPGVTQYF

v_gene: TRBV29-1
d_gene: .
abundance: few
j_gene: TRBJ1-4
CDR3nt: TGCAGCGCCAAAGGGACAACTAATGAAAAACTGTTTTTT
CDR3aa: CSAKGTTNEKLFF

v_gene: TRBV7-2
d_gene: TRBD2
abundance: once
j_gene: TRBJ2-5
CDR3nt: TGTGCCAGCAGGGGACTAGCGGGATCCCAAGAGACCCAGTACTTC
CDR3aa: CASRGLAGSQETQYF

v_gene: TRBV20-1
d_gene: .
abundance: .
j_gene: TRBJ2-1
CDR3nt: TGCAGTGCTAACCCGGGGGGCTATAATGAGCAGTTCTTC
CDR3aa: CSANPGGYNEQFF

v_gene: TRBV20-1
d_gene: .
abundance: many
j_gene: TRBJ2-3
CDR3nt: TGCAGTGCTAGAGATCAGGCTTACACAGATACGCAGTATTTT
CDR3aa: CSARDQAYTDTQYF

v_gene: TRBV4-1
d_gene: .
abundance: few
j_gene: TRBJ1-4
CDR3nt: TGCGCCAGCAGCCCTGGGGGTGCGGGCGGAACTAATGAAAAACTGTTTTTT
CDR3aa: CASSPGGAGGTNEKLFF

v_gene: TRBV7-2
d_gene: TRBD2
abundance: many
j_gene: TRBJ2-2
CDR3nt: TGTGCCAGCAGCTTAGTTGGGACTAGCGGAGCGAGCGGGGAGCTGTTTTTT
CDR3aa: CASSLVGTSGASGELFF

v_gene: TRBV29-1
d_gene: TRBD2
abundance: .
j_gene: TRBJ2-2
CDR3nt: TGCAGCGTGGGTAGCGGGAGGGCGAACACCGGGGAGCTGTTTTTT
CDR3aa: CSVGSGRANTGELFF

v_gene: TRBV2
d_gene: TRBD2
abundance: .
j_gene: TRBJ2-1
CDR3nt: TGTGCCAGCAAGAGCGGGAGGGCCGGTGAGCAGTTCTTC
CDR3aa: CASKSGRAGEQFF

v_gene: TRBV19
d_gene: TRBD1
abundance: .
j_gene: TRBJ1-2
CDR3nt: TGTGACAGTAGGACAGGGAACTATGGCTACACCTTC
CDR3aa: CDSRTGNYGYTF

v_gene: TRBV28
d_gene: .
abundance: many
j_gene: TRBJ2-3
CDR3nt: TGTGCCAGCACCCAGACAGTGACAGATACGCAGTATTTT
CDR3aa: CASTQTVTDTQYF

v_gene: TRBV29-1
d_gene: .
abundance: .
j_gene: TRBJ2-7
CDR3nt: TGCAGCGCGGGGCGCGGCAGGCACGAGCAGTACTTC
CDR3aa: CSAGRGRHEQYF

v_gene: TRBV27
d_gene: .
abundance: .
j_gene: TRBJ2-5
CDR3nt: TGTGCCAGCAGTTTTGTCACCGGGGGAGGAGAGACCCAGTACTTC
CDR3aa: CASSFVTGGGETQYF

v_gene: TRBV12-3/TRBV12-4
d_gene: TRBD1
abundance: .
j_gene: TRBJ1-1
CDR3nt: TGTGCCAGCAGCCGAACAGGGGGCGACACTGAAGCTTTCTTT
CDR3aa: CASSRTGGDTEAFF

v_gene: TRBV9
d_gene: .
abundance: many
j_gene: TRBJ2-3
CDR3nt: TGTGCCAGCAGCCCCTCATACTTAGACAGTTATTTCCTCACAGATACGCAGTATTTT
CDR3aa: CASSPSYLDSYFLTDTQYF

v_gene: TRBV29-1
d_gene: .
abundance: .
j_gene: TRBJ1-1
CDR3nt: TGCAGCGCGGTCGGTCTGGGGGACACTGAAGCTTTCTTT
CDR3aa: CSAVGLGDTEAFF

v_gene: TRBV3-1
d_gene: TRBD1
abundance: many
j_gene: TRBJ2-3
CDR3nt: TGTGCCAGCAGCCAAGACCCCGGACAGGAGGCGCAGTATTTT
CDR3aa: CASSQDPGQEAQYF

v_gene: TRBV5-1
d_gene: .
abundance: many
j_gene: TRBJ2-1
CDR3nt: TGCGCCAGCAGCTCGGTCGGGAATGAGCAGTTCTTC
CDR3aa: CASSSVGNEQFF

v_gene: TRBV2
d_gene: .
abundance: many
j_gene: TRBJ2-3
CDR3nt: TGTGCCAGCAGTGCCCAGCGGAGCACAGATACGCAGTATTTT
CDR3aa: CASSAQRSTDTQYF

v_gene: TRBV7-9
d_gene: .
abundance: many
j_gene: TRBJ1-3
CDR3nt: TGTGCCAGCAGCGAGTGGCTAGGAAACACCATATATTTT
CDR3aa: CASSEWLGNTIYF

v_gene: TRBV7-2
d_gene: .
abundance: many
j_gene: TRBJ1-6
CDR3nt: TGTGCCAGCAGCTTAGATGGGAGTAATTCACCCCTCCACTTT
CDR3aa: CASSLDGSNSPLHF

v_gene: TRBV25-1
d_gene: TRBD2
abundance: many
j_gene: TRBJ2-1
CDR3nt: TGTGCCAGCAGTGACGCCCCAAGGGGCGGGAGATCCAATGAGCAGTTCTTC
CDR3aa: CASSDAPRGGRSNEQFF

v_gene: TRBV7-2
d_gene: TRBD2
abundance: many
j_gene: TRBJ2-2
CDR3nt: TGTGCCAGCAGCCAAACCGGGACTAGCGCCCTTGCCGGGGAGCTGTTTTTT
CDR3aa: CASSQTGTSALAGELFF

v_gene: TRBV4-3
d_gene: TRBD2
abundance: .
j_gene: TRBJ2-7
CDR3nt: TGCGCCAGCAGCCCCACTAGCGGGAGGGGCTACGAGCAGTACTTC
CDR3aa: CASSPTSGRGYEQYF

v_gene: TRBV30
d_gene: TRBD1
abundance: few
j_gene: TRBJ2-1
CDR3nt: TGTGCCTGGAGGTCCGGGACAGGGGGATACAATGAGCAGTTCTTC
CDR3aa: CAWRSGTGGYNEQFF

v_gene: TRBV7-2
d_gene: .
abundance: many
j_gene: TRBJ2-7
CDR3nt: TGTGCCAGCAGCCTGAACGATAACATCGGCGAGCAGTACTTC
CDR3aa: CASSLNDNIGEQYF

v_gene: TRBV6-1
d_gene: TRBD2
abundance: many
j_gene: TRBJ2-7
CDR3nt: TGTGCCAGCAGGCCCGGGACTAGCGGGAGGCCCGAGGGACGACGCGAGCAGTACTTC
CDR3aa: CASRPGTSGRPEGRREQYF